A single sample is the source of the 30 T cell receptor beta chains below, sequenced in a study of blood T cells in healthy people across ages. Primed by a sample-barcoded 5' primer and a J-beta primer mix, a second PCR proceeded for roughly 6 to 12 cycles. TCRdb re-called the 5' RACE reads through MiXCR, storing one row per CDR3 protein. Among about 2 million distinct CDR3 sequences listed, about 49% were seen once. Sequenced sample: blood. Receptors were obtained from a middle-aged woman in good health.

The rearrangement links TRBV6-2 or TRBV6-3 to TRBJ2-3, with D maybe TRBD2 (6 bases). The CDR3 runs to 13 residues. The germline V gene encodes CDR1 MNHEY and CDR2 SVGEGT. V was pared by 1 base and J by 9 bases, with 11 bases between. The CDR3, as DNA: TGTGCCAGCAGTTACTACGCGGGGTACACGCAGTATTTT. As protein: CASSYYAGYTQYF.

The chain combines TRBV20-1 with TRBJ2-4; TRBD1 aligns across 10 bases. The CDR3 totals 13 residues. In germline, CDR1 is DFQATT, CDR2 SNEGSKA (reference sequence). The CDR3 spells CSASGTGVYEEYF. The DNA of the CDR3 is TGCAGCGCCTCAGGGACAGGGGTCTACGAGGAGTACTTC.

This chain connects TRBV28 to TRBJ2-5; tentatively, D is TRBD2 (6 bases). Trimming shortened V by 6 bases and J by 2 bases, and 16 bases separated the two germline ends. The length of the CDR3 is 15 residues. Germline assignment: CDR1 MDHEN and CDR2 SYDVKM. The CDR3 region is CASRPSSSAQETQYF. DNA of the CDR3: TGTGCCAGCAGACCCTCGTCTAGCGCACAAGAGACCCAGTACTTC.

A word on this clonotype: The junction departs from the called germline gene at one end, perhaps through a read error. The V and J genes are TRBV20-1 and TRBJ2-7, with TRBD1 matching 9 bases. Germline assignment: CDR1 DFQATT and CDR2 SNEGSKA (reference sequence). This CDR3 is 17 amino acids long. The CDR3 bases are TGCATTGCTAGAGATCTTCAGACAGGGGGGTTCTCCTACGAGCAGTACTTC. It specifies CIARDLQTGGFSYEQYF.

The genes are TRBV7-9 and TRBJ2-7, with D maybe TRBD1 (5 bases). Germline CDR1 reads SEHNR; CDR2 reads FQNEAQ (reference sequence). Deletions cut 5 bases from V and 7 bases from J, with 21 bases between. The CDR3 has 15 amino acids. As DNA, the CDR3 is TGTGCCAGCAGCGGTCATGGGGCCCAGGTAGGAGAGCAGTACTTC. This gives the protein CASSGHGAQVGEQYF. The full variable domain, completed using reference TRBV7-9 and TRBJ2-7, is DTGVSQNPRHKITKRGQNVTFRCDPISEHNRLYWYRQTLGQGPEFLTYFQNEAQLEKSRLLSDRFSAERPKGSFSTLEIQRTEQGDSAMYLCASSGHGAQVGEQYFGPGTRLTVT.

This clonotype was counted a few times. The CDR3 sequence: CASNSRVPETQYF. CDR3 in DNA: TGTGCCAGCAACTCCAGGGTTCCGGAGACCCAGTACTTC. The chain links TRBV5-6 to TRBJ2-5; a weak D match, TRBD1 (5 bases). The CDR3 covers 13 residues. The V end was cut by 6 bases, the J end by 5 bases, with 14 bases between. Looked up from germline, CDR1 is SGHDT and CDR2 is YYEEEE.

This clonotype came up once. The chain joins TRBV20-1 to TRBJ2-7, with TRBD1 identical over 7 bases. The germline V gene has CDR1 DFQATT and CDR2 SNEGSKA (reference sequence). With V trimmed by 1 base and J by 7 bases, 4 bases remained unmatched. The CDR3 is 12 residues long. The CDR3: CSARGGGDEQYF. The CDR3 DNA is TGCAGTGCTAGAGGAGGGGGCGATGAGCAGTACTTC.

The rearrangement links TRBV7-9 to TRBJ1-2, with D uncertain. The CDR3 is 13 amino acids. Germline-derived CDR1 and CDR2 are SEHNR and FQNEAQ (reference sequence). Trimming pared 2 bases from V and 0 bases from J, leaving 4 bases between. The CDR3 here is CASSLIPNYGYTF. The CDR3 DNA reads TGTGCCAGCAGCTTAATACCTAACTATGGCTACACCTTC. Together with reference TRBV7-9 and TRBJ1-2, the CDR3 gives the full variable domain: DTGVSQNPRHKITKRGQNVTFRCDPISEHNRLYWYRQTLGQGPEFLTYFQNEAQLEKSRLLSDRFSAERPKGSFSTLEIQRTEQGDSAMYLCASSLIPNYGYTFGSGTRLTVV.

The V call is TRBV29-1, the J call TRBJ2-1, with D perhaps matching TRBD2 (6 bases). Germline CDR1 and CDR2: SQVTM and ANQGSEA. V was shortened by 4 bases and J by 3 bases, with 13 bases between the two germline ends. The CDR3 runs to 14 residues. CDR3 sequence (DNA): TGCAGCGTTGGCGGGGTGGCTTACTACAATGAGCAGTTCTTC. Protein product: CSVGGVAYYNEQFF.

In DNA, the CDR3 is TGTGCCACCAGCACCCGGACAGGCCTTTACGAGCAGTACTTC. Translation gives CATSTRTGLYEQYF. The chain couples TRBV15 to TRBJ2-4; 7 bases are a match to TRBD1. TRBJ2-7 matches the DNA end more closely, so the J call is doubtful. Per germline, CDR1 LNHNV and CDR2 YYDKDF (reference sequence). The CDR3 consists of 14 residues.

This clonotype was seen only a few times. The chain employs TRBV20-1 and TRBJ1-5; 7 bases agree with TRBD1. The CDR3 totals 20 residues. Trimming removed 6 bases from V and 1 base from J; junction bases left unmatched: 24. From germline, CDR1 is DFQATT and CDR2 SNEGSKA (reference sequence). The CDR3 bases are TGCAGTGCCACCCTAGGGCCCGACAGGGAAGATGGACGAAGCAATCAGCCCCAGCATTTT. This translates into CSATLGPDREDGRSNQPQHF.

This chain joins TRBV12-3 or TRBV12-4 and TRBJ1-1, with 8 positions matching TRBD1. Germline trimming cut 6 bases from V and 5 bases from J; bases unmatched to any gene: 5. The CDR3 length is 13 residues. CDR3 loop: CASRVTGDTEAFF. The CDR3 DNA reads TGTGCCAGCAGAGTGACAGGGGATACTGAAGCTTTCTTT.

V and J are TRBV29-1 and TRBJ2-7; D not resolved. The V gene's germline CDR1 is SQVTM and CDR2 ANQGSEA. V was trimmed by 5 bases and J by 4 bases, leaving 6 bases between them. CDR3 length equals 10 residues. The DNA for the CDR3 is TGCAGCGTTTTGGTGTACGAGCAGTACTTC. Its protein is CSVLVYEQYF.

This clonotype has a count of ten or more. This chain links TRBV9 with TRBJ2-1; 8 nucleotides align to TRBD2. Germline lookup yields CDR1 SGDLS and CDR2 YYNGEE. The CDR3 runs to 14 residues. V dropped 0 bases and J dropped 8; count of bases not matched to a gene: 4. The CDR3 coding sequence is TGTGCCAGCAGCGTAGCGGGGGGGCCGTATGAGCAGTTCTTC. Residues: CASSVAGGPYEQFF.

The chain carries TRBV11-3 and TRBJ2-3; no reliable D call. CDR3 length: 13 amino acids. Germline V CDR1 and CDR2: SGHNT, YENEEA. V was shortened by 5 bases and J by 5 bases, with 11 bases between the two germline ends. The CDR3 nucleotides are TGTGCCAGCAGCGGAGAGAGTCGAGATACGCAGTATTTT. Protein product: CASSGESRDTQYF.

V gene TRBV6-1 combines with J gene TRBJ2-7; 9 bases align to TRBD2. Trimming cost V 8 bases and J 4 bases; bases outside gene matches: 9. CDR1 MNHNS and CDR2 SASEGT come from the germline V gene. The CDR3 extends over 14 amino acids. The DNA of the CDR3 is TGTGCCAGCGGAAGCGGGGGGCAACCTTACGAGCAGTACTTC. Its protein product is CASGSGGQPYEQYF.

The CDR3, as DNA: TGCAGCGGATCCTTGGGGTCCCACCAAGAGACCCAGTACTTC. Translation: CSGSLGSHQETQYF. V and J are TRBV29-1 and TRBJ2-5; unclear D gene. This CDR3 region has 14 residues. Per germline, CDR1 SQVTM and CDR2 ANQGSEA. Trimming removed 7 bases from V and 0 bases from J, with 15 bases in between.

This clonotype was seen a handful of times. The rearrangement joins TRBV9 to TRBJ2-4, with D perhaps assigned TRBD1 or TRBD2 (5 bases each). Trimming took 1 base from V and 0 from J, leaving 14 bases between them. The CDR3 totals 17 residues. Germline V gene lookup returns CDR1 SGDLS and CDR2 YYNGEE. In nucleotides, the CDR3 is TGTGCCAGCAGCGTATCCGGGGTTGGGGGAGCCAAAAACATTCAGTACTTC. Protein product: CASSVSGVGGAKNIQYF.

This clonotype occurred a few times. The chain is built from TRBV12-3 or TRBV12-4 and TRBJ2-6; possible D gene TRBD1, 6 bases. This CDR3 comprises 15 residues. V lost 6 bases and J 2 bases, leaving 11 bases between the germline ends. The CDR3 nucleotides read TGTGCCAGCAGCAACAGGGCGGCTGGGGCCAACGTCCTGACTTTC. It is translated as CASSNRAAGANVLTF.

The V gene is TRBV12-3 or TRBV12-4, the J gene TRBJ2-1; the D is unclear. V was pared by 9 bases and J by 9 bases, with 12 bases between. CDR3 length equals 11 residues. CDR3 protein: CASRTWGEQFF. CDR3 nucleotides: TGTGCCAGTCGAACGTGGGGTGAGCAGTTCTTC.

This clonotype was seen a few times. The gene calls are TRBV20-1 and TRBJ1-5; perhaps TRBD1 as D (5 bases). The V end lost 7 bases, the J end lost 6 bases, and 25 bases lay between the germline ends. The length of the CDR3 is 16 residues. Germline CDR1 DFQATT, CDR2 SNEGSKA (reference sequence). This chain's CDR3 is CSDRQSGRRESQPQHF. In DNA, the CDR3 is TGCAGTGACCGCCAATCCGGACGCAGGGAGTCTCAGCCCCAGCATTTT.

For the CDR3, the DNA is TGCGCCAGCAGCTTTGAGGGGGCAACAGATACGCAGTATTTT. Translation: CASSFEGATDTQYF. The J gene is TRBJ2-3, the V gene TRBV5-1; 7 nucleotides align to TRBD1. V trimming: 2 bases; J trimming: 3 bases; junction bases outside the gene matches: 3. This CDR3 comprises 14 residues. The germline CDR1 and CDR2 sequences are SGHRS and YFSETQ.

Turning to this clonotype: Compared with germline, one end of the junction differs, possibly owing to a read error. The chain employs TRBV27 and TRBJ2-1, with D perhaps matching TRBD1 (6 bases). CDR3 size: 13 residues. The V gene's germline CDR1 is MNHEY and CDR2 SMNVEV (reference sequence). The CDR3 loop reads CASSSDRYNERFF. The CDR3 nucleotides are TGTGCCAGCAGTTCCGACAGGTACAATGAGCGGTTCTTC.

This clonotype has more than one count but fewer than ten. V and J are TRBV7-2 and TRBJ2-5; perhaps TRBD2 as D (5 bases). The CDR3 runs 15 residues. The germline V and J ends were trimmed by 4 bases and 2 bases, with 14 bases remaining between them. From germline, CDR1 is SGHTA and CDR2 FQGNSA. CDR3 in DNA: TGTGCCAGCAGCTACCTCGGGATGAAGCAAGAGACCCAGTACTTC. It codes for CASSYLGMKQETQYF.

There are a few counts of this clonotype. The chain has TRBV4-2 and TRBJ2-1; 7 positions agree with TRBD1. The J segment lost 2 bases and the V segment lost 2 bases, leaving 3 bases of the junction unmatched. Per the germline V gene, CDR1 is LGHNA and CDR2 is YNFKEQ. The CDR3 runs 15 residues. For the CDR3, the DNA is TGTGCCAGCAGCCAAAGGACAGGCCCCTACAATGAGCAGTTCTTC. As protein: CASSQRTGPYNEQFF.

Comments on this clonotype: The junction does not match germline at one end; this may be a read error. The chain links TRBV6-1 to TRBJ1-5; TRBD1 agrees at 7 bases. The CDR3 spans 17 residues. Germline CDR1 MNHNS, CDR2 SASEGT. The CDR3 region is CASRGGSRGQRHQPQHF. The CDR3, as DNA: TGTGCCAGCCGGGGGGGCAGCCGGGGACAGAGACATCAACCCCAGCATTTT.

The table lists this clonotype with a few counts. The rearrangement joins TRBV9 to TRBJ2-1; 7 nucleotides match TRBD1. With V trimmed by 0 bases and J by 4 bases, 7 bases remained unmatched. In germline, CDR1 is SGDLS, CDR2 YYNGEE. This CDR3 comprises 16 residues. The DNA of the CDR3 is TGTGCCAGCAGCGTAGAAGGGGGCCTGGTTTACAATGAGCAGTTCTTC. Amino acid sequence: CASSVEGGLVYNEQFF. The whole variable domain, filled in from reference TRBV9 and TRBJ2-1, reads DSGVTQTPKHLITATGQRVTLRCSPRSGDLSVYWYQQSLDQGLQFLIQYYNGEERAKGNILERFSAQQFPDLHSELNLSSLELGDSALYFCASSVEGGLVYNEQFFGPGTRLTVL.

This clonotype was seen a handful of times. This chain uses TRBV20-1 with TRBJ2-7; no reliable D call. The germline V and J ends were trimmed by 2 bases and 4 bases, with 12 bases remaining between them. This CDR3 comprises 13 residues. Germline values: CDR1 DFQATT, CDR2 SNEGSKA (reference sequence). The CDR3: CSARYSGFYEQYF. CDR3 bases: TGCAGTGCTAGATATTCCGGGTTTTACGAGCAGTACTTC.

The V gene is TRBV29-1, the J gene TRBJ2-4, with a tentative D call TRBD2 (7 bases). V lost 7 bases and J lost 9, with 19 bases in between. From germline, CDR1 is SQVTM and CDR2 ANQGSEA. This CDR3 is 13 amino acids long. The CDR3 nucleotides are TGCAGCGGGACTGATCCGGGGGGCGCCATTCAGTACTTC. It encodes CSGTDPGGAIQYF.

The rearrangement uses TRBV6-6 and TRBJ2-2; 7 nucleotides line up with TRBD2. V was clipped by 5 bases and J by 4 bases; unmatched bases: 4. CDR3 length: 14 amino acids. The germline V gene has CDR1 MNHNY and CDR2 SVGAGI (reference sequence). The CDR3 sequence is CASSPTGGTGELFF. CDR3 coding DNA: TGTGCCAGCAGTCCTACGGGGGGCACCGGGGAGCTGTTTTTT.